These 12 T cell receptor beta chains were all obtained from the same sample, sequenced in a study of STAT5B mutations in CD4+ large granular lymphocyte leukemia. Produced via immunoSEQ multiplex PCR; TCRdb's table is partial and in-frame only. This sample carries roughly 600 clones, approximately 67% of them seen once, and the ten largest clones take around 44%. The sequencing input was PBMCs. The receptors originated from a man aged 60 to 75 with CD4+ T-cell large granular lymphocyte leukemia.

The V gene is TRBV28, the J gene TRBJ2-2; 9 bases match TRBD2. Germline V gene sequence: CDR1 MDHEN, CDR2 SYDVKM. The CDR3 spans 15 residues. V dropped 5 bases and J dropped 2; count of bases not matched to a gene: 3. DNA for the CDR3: TGTGCCAGCAGTCGACTAGCGGTTAACACCGGGGAGCTGTTTTTT. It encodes CASSRLAVNTGELFF.

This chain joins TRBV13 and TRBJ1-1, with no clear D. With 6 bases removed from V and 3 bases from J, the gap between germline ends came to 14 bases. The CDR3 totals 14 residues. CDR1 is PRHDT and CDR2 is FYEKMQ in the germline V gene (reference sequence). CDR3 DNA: TGTGCCAGCAGTTTTTCGGAGGAGGACACTGAAGCTTTCTTT. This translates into CASSFSEEDTEAFF.

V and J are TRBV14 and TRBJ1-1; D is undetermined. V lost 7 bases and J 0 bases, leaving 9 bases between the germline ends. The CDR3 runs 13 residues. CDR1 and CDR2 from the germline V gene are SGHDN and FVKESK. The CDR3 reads CASNEGLNTEAFF. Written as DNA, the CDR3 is TGTGCCAGCAATGAGGGCTTGAACACTGAAGCTTTCTTT.

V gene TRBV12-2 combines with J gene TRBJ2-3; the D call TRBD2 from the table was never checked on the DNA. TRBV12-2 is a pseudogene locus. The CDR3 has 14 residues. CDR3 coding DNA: TGTGCCAGCAGCTCCTCGACTAGCACAGATACGCAGTATTTT. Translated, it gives CASSSSTSTDTQYF.

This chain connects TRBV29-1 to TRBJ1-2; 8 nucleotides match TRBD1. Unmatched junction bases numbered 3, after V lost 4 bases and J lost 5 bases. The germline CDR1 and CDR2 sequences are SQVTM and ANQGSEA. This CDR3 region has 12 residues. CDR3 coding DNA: TGCAGCGTTGTGGACAGGGAATATGGCTACACCTTC. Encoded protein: CSVVDREYGYTF.

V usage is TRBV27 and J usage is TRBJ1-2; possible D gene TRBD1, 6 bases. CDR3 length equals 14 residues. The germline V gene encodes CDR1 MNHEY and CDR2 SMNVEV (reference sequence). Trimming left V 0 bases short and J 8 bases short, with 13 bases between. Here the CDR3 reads CASSLSATGSGYTF. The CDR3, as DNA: TGTGCCAGCAGTTTATCCGCCACAGGGAGCGGCTACACCTTC.

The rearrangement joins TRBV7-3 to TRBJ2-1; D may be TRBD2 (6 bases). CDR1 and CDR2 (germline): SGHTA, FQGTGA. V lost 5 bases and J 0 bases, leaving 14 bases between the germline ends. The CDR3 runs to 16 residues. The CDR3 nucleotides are TGTGCCAGCAGCCAAGACGGGGGTAGCTCCTACAATGAGCAGTTCTTC. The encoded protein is CASSQDGGSSYNEQFF.

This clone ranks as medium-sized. The CDR3 region is CASSPQTASYEQYF. The CDR3 DNA reads TGTGCCAGCAGCCCCCAAACGGCCTCCTACGAGCAGTACTTC. This rearrangement joins TRBV7-2 to TRBJ2-7; unclear D gene. V was trimmed by 5 bases and J by 0 bases, leaving 11 bases between them. The germline V gene encodes CDR1 SGHTA and CDR2 FQGNSA. This CDR3 region has 14 residues. The full variable domain, rest sourced from reference TRBV7-2 and TRBJ2-7, is GAGVSQSPSNKVTEKGKDVELRCDPISGHTALYWYRQSLGQGLEFLIYFQGNSAPDKSGLPSDRFSAERTGGSVSTLTIQRTQQEDSAVYLCASSPQTASYEQYFGPGTRLTVT.

The DNA for the CDR3 is TGTGCCAGCAGCTCCTCGACTAGCACAGATACGCAGTATTTT. Encoded protein: CASSSSTSTDTQYF. The chain carries TRBV7-7 and TRBJ2-3; no reliable D call. This CDR3 contains 14 residues. V was pared by 4 bases and J by 0 bases, with 8 bases between. Germline CDR1 reads SSHAT; CDR2 reads FNYEAQ (reference sequence). The full variable domain, completed using reference TRBV7-7 and TRBJ2-3, is GAGVSQSPRYKVTKRGQDVTLRCDPISSHATLYWYQQALGQGPEFLTYFNYEAQPDKSGLPSDRFSAERPEGSISTLTIQRTEQRDSAMYRCASSSSTSTDTQYFGPGTRLTVL.

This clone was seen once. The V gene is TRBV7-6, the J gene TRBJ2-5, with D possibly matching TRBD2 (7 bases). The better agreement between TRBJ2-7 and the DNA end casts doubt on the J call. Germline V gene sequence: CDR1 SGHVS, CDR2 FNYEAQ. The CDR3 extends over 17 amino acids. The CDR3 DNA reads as TGTGCCAGCAGCTCACGATCTTGGGGGGGCAGCTCCTACGAGCAGTACTTC. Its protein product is CASSSRSWGGSSYEQYF.

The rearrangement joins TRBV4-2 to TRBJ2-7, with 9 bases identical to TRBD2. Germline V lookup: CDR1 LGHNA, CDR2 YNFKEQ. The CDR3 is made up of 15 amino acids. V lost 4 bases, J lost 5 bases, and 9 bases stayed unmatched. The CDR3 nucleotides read TGTGCCAGCAGCCCAGCTAGCGGGGTTGACGACGAGCAGTACTTC. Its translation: CASSPASGVDDEQYF.

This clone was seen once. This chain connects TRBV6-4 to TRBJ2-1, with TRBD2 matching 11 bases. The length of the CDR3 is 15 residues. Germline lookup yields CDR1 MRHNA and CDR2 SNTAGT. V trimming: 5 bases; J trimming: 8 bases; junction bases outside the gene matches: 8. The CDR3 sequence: CASSQLAGAADEQFF. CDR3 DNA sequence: TGTGCCAGCAGTCAACTAGCGGGAGCGGCGGATGAGCAGTTCTTC.